These 25 T cell receptor beta chains share one sample of origin, sequenced in a study of identical twins. TCRdb re-called the 5' RACE reads with MiXCR, one entry per CDR3 protein. The table has more than 1.5 million distinct CDR3 sequences, about 32% seen once; the top ten hold 0.25% to 0.3%. Material: cord blood. The receptors originated from a newborn girl in good health.

The J gene is TRBJ2-7, the V gene TRBV4-1, with 14 bases fitting TRBD2. Trimming at V came to 5 bases and at J to 3 bases, leaving 6 bases not matched to a gene. The CDR3 has 16 amino acids. Per the germline V gene, CDR1 is MGHRA and CDR2 is YSYEKL. CDR3 loop: CASSGGLAGDRYEQYF. CDR3 coding DNA: TGCGCCAGCAGCGGGGGACTAGCGGGAGATCGCTACGAGCAGTACTTC.

In its sample, this clonotype was seen a few times. The chain is built from TRBV10-3 and TRBJ1-1; D is perhaps TRBD1 (6 bases). Germline V gene lookup returns CDR1 ENHRY and CDR2 SYGVKD. This CDR3 has 15 amino acids. V gave up 4 bases and J gave up 1 base, with 13 bases separating them. The CDR3 DNA is TGTGCCATCAGTGCCCTACAGGGCAGGAACACTGAAGCTTTCTTT. It translates to CAISALQGRNTEAFF.

The V gene is TRBV11-1, the J gene TRBJ2-5; D unresolved. V lost 4 bases to trimming and J lost 11 bases, with 23 bases between them. Germline V gene sequence: CDR1 SGHAT, CDR2 FQDESV (reference sequence). This CDR3 spans 15 amino acids. CDR3 DNA sequence: TGTGCCAGCAGCTATCAGGTACAGCCGAGCTCTGAGCAGTACTTC. It is translated as CASSYQVQPSSEQYF.

This chain connects TRBV29-1 to TRBJ2-7; the D gene is possibly TRBD2 (5 bases). Germline V lookup: CDR1 SQVTM, CDR2 ANQGSEA. V lost 7 bases to trimming and J lost 2 bases, with 21 bases between them. CDR3 length: 15 amino acids. The CDR3 DNA sequence: TGCAGCGCTGGTCTCCCTAGCCTCACCACCTACGAGCAGTACTTC. It translates to CSAGLPSLTTYEQYF.

This clonotype has only a few counts. This chain connects TRBV6-1 to TRBJ2-4, with no clear D. The DNA end is a closer match to TRBJ2-7, so the J assignment may be wrong. The CDR3 covers 13 residues. Per germline, CDR1 MNHNS and CDR2 SASEGT. The CDR3 is CASSEHPSLEQYF. In DNA, the CDR3 is TGTGCCAGCAGTGAACATCCCTCCCTCGAGCAGTACTTC.

This chain uses TRBV5-8 with TRBJ1-4; D uncertain. V was cut by 0 bases and J by 0 bases, with 9 bases left in between. Germline assignment: CDR1 SGHTS and CDR2 YDEGEE. CDR3 length: 16 amino acids. The CDR3 DNA is TGTGCCAGCAGCTTGGGTTTGCAGGCAACTAATGAAAAACTGTTTTTT. As protein: CASSLGLQATNEKLFF.

V usage is TRBV4-2 and J usage is TRBJ2-5, with 10 positions matching TRBD2. The CDR3 length is 15 residues. Looked up from germline, CDR1 is LGHNA and CDR2 is YNFKEQ. Trimming took 4 bases from V and 3 from J; bases not matched to a gene: 5. CDR3 amino acids: CASSLAGGPEETQYF. The CDR3 region has the DNA TGTGCCAGCAGCCTAGCGGGGGGTCCGGAAGAGACCCAGTACTTC.

The gene calls are TRBV12-3 or TRBV12-4 and TRBJ1-1; D is uncertain. The CDR3 contains 14 residues. V lost 3 bases to trimming and J lost 0 bases, with 8 bases between them. CDR3 sequence (DNA): TGTGCCAGCAGTTTTGGACTCGTGAACACTGAAGCTTTCTTT. Its protein product is CASSFGLVNTEAFF.

V gene TRBV4-1 combines with J gene TRBJ2-3; 14 nucleotides align to TRBD2. The CDR3 has 19 amino acids. V lost 2 bases, J lost 0 bases, and 7 bases stayed unmatched. The germline CDR1 and CDR2 sequences are MGHRA and YSYEKL. CDR3 region: CASSQRRTSGGLSTDTQYF. The CDR3 nucleotides read TGCGCCAGCAGCCAAAGGAGGACTAGCGGGGGGCTAAGCACAGATACGCAGTATTTT.

This clonotype was counted only a few times. The chain links TRBV5-5 to TRBJ2-1, with 11 bases aligning to TRBD2. This CDR3 region has 18 residues. The germline V gene has CDR1 SGHKS and CDR2 YYEKEE (reference sequence). V shed 2 bases, J shed 0 bases, and the junction held 7 bases outside the gene matches. Here the CDR3 reads CASSLVTSGATSYNEQFF. CDR3 coding DNA: TGTGCCAGCAGCTTAGTGACTAGCGGGGCTACCTCCTACAATGAGCAGTTCTTC.

In this sample, this clonotype turned up a few times. The chain has TRBV12-3 or TRBV12-4 and TRBJ2-5; 7 bases agree with TRBD1. Trimming took 6 bases from V and 2 from J; bases not matched to a gene: 6. This CDR3 is built from 14 residues. The CDR3 bases are TGTGCCAGCAGCCTTAAGGGACAGCAAGAGACCCAGTACTTC. Translated, it gives CASSLKGQQETQYF.

This clonotype was counted a few times. The chain recombines TRBV24-1 with TRBJ2-7; TRBD1 agrees at 9 bases. J was trimmed by 5 bases and V by 9 bases; bases with no gene match: 4. The CDR3 contains 12 residues. CDR1 and CDR2 from the germline V gene are KGHDR and SFDVKD. In DNA, the CDR3 is TGTGCCACCGGAGGACAGGGGAACGAGCAGTACTTC. Residues: CATGGQGNEQYF.

This clonotype was seen at least ten times. The chain links TRBV4-2 to TRBJ2-1; D is unclear. The CDR3 runs to 15 residues. In germline, CDR1 is LGHNA, CDR2 YNFKEQ. V was trimmed by 1 base and J by 0 bases, leaving 7 bases between them. The CDR3 sequence: CASSQGVRSYNEQFF. The CDR3 DNA reads as TGTGCCAGCAGCCAAGGGGTTCGCTCCTACAATGAGCAGTTCTTC.

This sequence joins TRBV7-9 and TRBJ2-1; D tentatively fits TRBD1 or TRBD2 (6 bases each). The CDR3 has 17 residues. Germline V gene sequence: CDR1 SEHNR, CDR2 FQNEAQ (reference sequence). V was pared by 5 bases and J by 1 base, with 18 bases between. The CDR3 spells CASSAIGGGGSYNEQFF. DNA for the CDR3: TGTGCCAGCAGCGCTATAGGGGGAGGCGGTTCCTACAATGAGCAGTTCTTC. The whole variable domain, filled in from reference TRBV7-9 and TRBJ2-1, reads DTGVSQNPRHKITKRGQNVTFRCDPISEHNRLYWYRQTLGQGPEFLTYFQNEAQLEKSRLLSDRFSAERPKGSFSTLEIQRTEQGDSAMYLCASSAIGGGGSYNEQFFGPGTRLTVL.

The chain couples TRBV28 to TRBJ1-2; tentative D call: TRBD1 (5 bases). The germline V and J ends were trimmed by 5 bases and 6 bases, with 19 bases remaining between them. This CDR3 has 15 residues. In germline, CDR1 is MDHEN, CDR2 SYDVKM. The CDR3 DNA is TGTGCCAGCAGTCCCGTGGTGACAGCGCGGGATGGCTACACCTTC. The encoded protein is CASSPVVTARDGYTF.

The chain uses TRBV2 and TRBJ1-1; TRBD1 matches 7 bases. The CDR3 contains 18 residues. CDR1 SNHLY and CDR2 FYNNEI come from the germline V gene. The V gene end was trimmed by 3 bases and the J gene end by 0 bases; junction bases not matched to a gene: 13. The DNA of the CDR3 is TGTGCCAGCAGTGAGGGGCCAGGGGGGGACCTCATGAACACTGAAGCTTTCTTT. Translation gives CASSEGPGGDLMNTEAFF.

This clonotype came up a few times. The V call is TRBV7-2, the J call TRBJ1-2; D ambiguous. Trimming removed 0 bases from V and 4 bases from J, with 12 bases in between. The CDR3 covers 15 residues. Germline V gene lookup returns CDR1 SGHTA and CDR2 FQGNSA. The CDR3 DNA reads as TGTGCCAGCAGCTTAGCGTCTCGACCCCTCTATGGCTACACCTTC. Translation gives CASSLASRPLYGYTF.

The chain couples TRBV23-1 to TRBJ2-3, with D perhaps TRBD1 or TRBD2 (5 bases each). TRBV23-1 is recorded as an ORF, its role being uncertain. Trimming left V 5 bases short and J 2 bases short, with 17 bases between. The CDR3 contains 16 residues. The CDR3: CASSSHTGQNTDTQYF. The CDR3 nucleotides are TGCGCCAGCAGTTCCCACACGGGGCAGAACACAGATACGCAGTATTTT.

This clonotype was recorded a few times. The chain joins TRBV14 to TRBJ1-2; a weak D match, TRBD1 (5 bases). CDR3 length equals 13 residues. Trimming pared 0 bases from V and 8 bases from J, leaving 10 bases between. Germline loops: CDR1 SGHDN, CDR2 FVKESK. CDR3 region: CASSQERGAGYTF. The CDR3 bases are TGTGCCAGCAGCCAAGAACGAGGGGCCGGCTACACCTTC.

The chain employs TRBV10-3 and TRBJ2-2; 8 bases match TRBD1. V lost 7 bases and J lost 2; bases outside the gene matches: 3. The CDR3 extends over 14 amino acids. Germline-derived CDR1 and CDR2 are ENHRY and SYGVKD. The chain's CDR3 is CAITDRVNTGELFF. The CDR3 nucleotides read TGTGCCATCACGGACAGGGTAAACACCGGGGAGCTGTTTTTT.

In nucleotides, the CDR3 is TGTGCCAGCAGCTTAACGGGACGCACCAACCAAGAGACCCAGTACTTC. This encodes CASSLTGRTNQETQYF. This sequence joins TRBV7-2 and TRBJ2-5; tentatively, D is TRBD1 or TRBD2 (5 bases each). V dropped 2 bases and J dropped 0 bases, with 13 bases sitting between them. The CDR3 is made up of 16 amino acids. Germline loops: CDR1 SGHTA, CDR2 FQGNSA. Complete variable domain (other parts from reference TRBV7-2 and TRBJ2-5): GAGVSQSPSNKVTEKGKDVELRCDPISGHTALYWYRQSLGQGLEFLIYFQGNSAPDKSGLPSDRFSAERTGGSVSTLTIQRTQQEDSAVYLCASSLTGRTNQETQYFGPGTRLLVL.

The genes are TRBV11-2 and TRBJ2-1; the match to TRBD2 covers 10 bases. J lost 10 bases, V lost 5 bases, and 11 bases had no gene match. Looked up from germline, CDR1 is SGHAT and CDR2 is FQNNGV. The CDR3 extends over 15 amino acids. CDR3 DNA: TGTGCCAGCAGCCCGTCTAGCGGGAGTTCCTACGAGCAGTTCTTC. It encodes CASSPSSGSSYEQFF.

V is TRBV20-1 and J is TRBJ1-2, with D tentatively TRBD1 (5 bases). The V end was cut by 4 bases, the J end by 10 bases, with 7 bases between. The CDR3 covers 9 residues. Germline V gives CDR1 DFQATT, CDR2 SNEGSKA (reference sequence). The CDR3: CSATDIYTF. The CDR3 region has the DNA TGCAGTGCTACGGACATCTACACCTTC.

The chain combines TRBV5-1 with TRBJ1-2; 11 bases are shared with TRBD1. From germline, CDR1 is SGHRS and CDR2 YFSETQ. This CDR3 has 15 amino acids. V lost 1 base and J lost 6; bases outside the gene matches: 5. This chain's CDR3 is CASSLWTGGSDGYTF. The CDR3 DNA sequence: TGCGCCAGCAGCTTGTGGACAGGGGGCTCGGATGGCTACACCTTC.

This chain connects TRBV7-2 to TRBJ2-2; 8 bases are shared with TRBD2. Germline CDR1 and CDR2: SGHTA and FQGNSA. The CDR3 sequence is 15 residues long. Trimming cost V 5 bases and J 4 bases; bases outside gene matches: 6. The CDR3 sequence: CASSRTSRSTGELFF. In DNA form, the CDR3 reads TGTGCCAGCAGCCGGACTAGCAGGAGCACCGGGGAGCTGTTTTTT.